The clone carrying this T cell receptor (beta chain) was found many times. What it binds is not known. This sample was included in a study of neurological immune-mediated disorders. Findings and limits, study-wide: In HTLV-1-associated myelopathy, TCR clonal expansion was greatest, and in multiple sclerosis it was least, below healthy controls.

5'RACE employing 10-nucleotide random UMIs yielded the cDNA. TCRdb fed the 5' RACE reads into MiXCR, producing one record per CDR3 protein. The sample has about 120,000 distinct CDR3 sequences, roughly 3.1% seen once; the top ten hold 1% to 1.5%. Source material: PBMCs. The sequence was collected from a woman between 25 and 40 years old with multiple sclerosis.

The CDR3 region has the DNA TGTGCCAGCAGCCAATTGAGGGGTTCCGGGGAGCTGTTTTTT. Translation: CASSQLRGSGELFF. This chain uses TRBV3-1 with TRBJ2-2; D tentatively fits TRBD1 or TRBD2 (5 bases each). This CDR3 region has 14 residues. The V end was cut by 2 bases, the J end by 6 bases, with 10 bases between. Germline lookup yields CDR1 LGHDT and CDR2 YNNKEL (reference sequence).